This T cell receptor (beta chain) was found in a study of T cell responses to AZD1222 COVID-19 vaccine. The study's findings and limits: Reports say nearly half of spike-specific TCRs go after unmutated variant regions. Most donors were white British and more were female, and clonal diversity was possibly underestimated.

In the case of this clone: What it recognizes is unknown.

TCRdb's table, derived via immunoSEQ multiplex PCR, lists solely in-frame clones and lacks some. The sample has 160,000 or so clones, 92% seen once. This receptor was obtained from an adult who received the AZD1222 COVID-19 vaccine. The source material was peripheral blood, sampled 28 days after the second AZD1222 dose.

In DNA, the CDR3 is TGTGCCAGCAGTGAAGCGTTAACTGAAGCTTTCTTT. It translates to CASSEALTEAFF. The chain carries TRBV2 and TRBJ1-1; D is unclear. Per germline, CDR1 SNHLY and CDR2 FYNNEI. V was cut by 0 bases and J by 5 bases, with 4 bases left in between. The CDR3 has 12 residues.